This TCR beta chain is drawn from a study of shared clonotypes between healthy human individuals. Overall study context: CD4 naive and memory got three plates each, CD8 naive two, CD8 memory one.

CDR3 size: 13 residues. Germline loops: CDR1 MNHEY, CDR2 SVGAGI. Trimming left V 5 bases short and J 8 bases short, with 15 bases between. TCRdb keeps only in-frame clones here, not all; method: immunoSEQ multiplex PCR. The repertoire includes fewer than 3 million clones, roughly 92% of them detected once, and about 0.36% sits in the top ten. Sequencing input: naive CD4+ T cells from PBMCs. Specified subset: CD45RA+ positively selected. The chain joins TRBV6-5 to TRBJ1-2; D is uncertain. The sequence came from a man aged 18 to 29 in good health. Some clones in this sample may be carry-over from other donors' samples. The CDR3 loop is CASSTPGFSGYTF. CDR3 sequence (DNA): TGTGCCAGCAGTACCCCAGGTTTTTCGGGCTACACCTTC.